This TCR beta chain was observed in a study of tumor-infiltrating lymphocytes in primary liver carcinoma (dated by TCRdb to the late 2010s). About the study as a whole: Of the five patients (three men and two women, aged 30 to 69 years), four had hepatocellular carcinoma and one had combined HCC and intrahepatic cholangiocarcinoma. The five patients had tumors staged T1-T3 N0M0, with maximum diameters ranging from roughly 4.2 to 10 cm. Each sample produced about 3.5 to 7.13 million productive TCRbeta reads, and read depth showed no significant difference between tissue types. The study combined TCRbeta repertoire sequencing, expression microarrays and whole-exome sequencing across five regions of each liver tumor, with adjacent normal tissue and blood. A total of roughly 35 specimens from 5 patients, comprising some 25 tumor regions, 5 adjacent noncancerous liver tissues and 5 peripheral blood samples, were covered by TCRbeta repertoire sequencing. Agilent mRNA microarray profiling was performed on the roughly 25 tumor region samples to relate TCRbeta repertoire diversity to the local molecular phenotype. Reproducibility between technical replicate repertoires was high, with correlation coefficients above 0.95 and mean shared-clone rates roughly 0.87.

In regard to this clonotype: Its antigen is currently not known. In this CDR3 the conserved last residue, phenylalanine or tryptophan, is missing, so a read error is likely. The DNA is left out, because the CDR3 cannot be placed on it with certainty; the CDR3 is given as TCRdb lists it.

On the study overall, not on this receptor specifically: The top 250 clones accounted for a significantly greater share of the repertoire in tumors than in blood (p = 0.039). Only five patients were included in the study, and the authors note that the findings should be validated in a larger study. Only the TCR beta chain was sequenced, which likely underestimates true repertoire diversity because unpaired alpha chains were not captured. Only roughly 7-24% of top clones appeared in all five regions of a tumor, which suggests that tumor-infiltrating T cells are spatially heterogeneous. Repertoire overlap was found to be higher between tumor regions (mean approximately 36%) than between tumor-adjacent (roughly 17%) or tumor-blood (about 14%) pairs, consistent with antigen-driven expansion. Bulk unsorted samples precluded comparing CD4+ and CD8+ T cell repertoires.

Without any cell sorting, total RNA and DNA were extracted together from around 20-30 mg of bulk tissue using the AllPrep DNA/RNA mini kit. Surgical resection was performed in China between 2015 and March 2016 on about 5 patients with histopathologically diagnosed primary liver carcinoma. Patients had chronic HBV infection and were treatment-naive at sampling. Five spatially separated regions were sampled from each tumor: the superior, inferior, left-lateral and right-lateral poles, plus the tumor centre. Histological examination found more than 80% viable tumor cells in every tumor sample. Each fresh piece of tumor and adjacent tissue was cut in two, with one half stored in RNAlater at -80 degrees C and the other half sent for histology. TCRbeta-specific cDNA was reverse-transcribed from about 0.45 ug total RNA using a constant-region primer and ProtoScript II reverse transcriptase. The TCRbeta libraries were prepared through three rounds of nested multiplex PCR following a slightly modified ARM-PCR procedure. Multiplex TRBV1-TRBV30 forward primers and a Cbeta reverse primer were used in the first two PCR rounds, each of which was run for approximately 10 cycles. A final 25-cycle PCR with Deep VentR polymerase added sample barcodes and Illumina adapters. Before sequencing, amplicons of 200-500 bp were gel-purified using a QIAquick gel extraction kit. The TCRbeta amplicons were sequenced with 250-bp paired-end reads on an Illumina HiSeq 2500. The original pipeline was this. Quality trimming of reads was performed with Trimmomatic v0.33, and paired reads were merged with FLASH v1.2.11 so that full CDR3 sequences could be recovered. V, D and J germline segments were assigned to the rearranged TCRbeta sequences using MiGEC v1.2.1b. VDJtools v1.0.0 computed clonotype statistics and Shannon-Wiener diversity indices. To reduce sampling bias, subsequent analyses other than the diversity analysis used only the 250 most abundant clonotypes in each sample. TCRdb passed the public sequencing reads through fastp at Q25 and MiXCR, retaining productive beta sequences. Every entry covers one CDR3 protein and lists the most common genes and DNA from its rows. TCRdb, not the original authors, processed these V and J calls. This sample gives tens of thousands of distinct CDR3 sequences in total; 65% to 80% of them show up just once. Of the sample, over 25% falls within the top ten clones.

Both ends counted, the CDR3 spans 14 residues. The TCR originated in a man in his forties with primary liver carcinoma and hepatitis B virus infection. The chain is made from TRBV21-1 and TRBJ2-1; TRBD1, the table's D call, was not compared with the DNA. TRBV21-1 is recorded as a pseudogene. The sample consisted of liver tumor tissue from sampling region 5. In light of the paper, this sample's cell subset or site label describes: tumor region T5, tumor centre. The CDR3 amino acid sequence is: CASRGQRSYNEQFL.